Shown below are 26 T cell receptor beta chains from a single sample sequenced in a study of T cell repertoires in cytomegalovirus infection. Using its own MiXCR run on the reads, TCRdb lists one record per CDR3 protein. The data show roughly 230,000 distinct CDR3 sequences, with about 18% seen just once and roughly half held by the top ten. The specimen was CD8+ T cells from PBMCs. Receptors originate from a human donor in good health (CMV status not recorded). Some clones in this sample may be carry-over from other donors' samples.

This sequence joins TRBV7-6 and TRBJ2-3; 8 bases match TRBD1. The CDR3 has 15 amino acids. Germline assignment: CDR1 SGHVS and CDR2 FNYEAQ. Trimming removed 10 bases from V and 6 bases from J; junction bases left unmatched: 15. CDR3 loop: CATSKDRENVDTQYF. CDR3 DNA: TGTGCCACCAGTAAGGACAGGGAAAACGTGGATACGCAGTATTTT.

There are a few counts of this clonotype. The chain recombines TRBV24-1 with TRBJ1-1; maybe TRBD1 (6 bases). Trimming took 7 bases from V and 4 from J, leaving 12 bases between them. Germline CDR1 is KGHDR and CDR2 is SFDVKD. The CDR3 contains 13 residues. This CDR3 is CATRGAESTEAFF. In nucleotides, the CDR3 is TGTGCCACCAGGGGGGCAGAATCCACTGAAGCTTTCTTT.

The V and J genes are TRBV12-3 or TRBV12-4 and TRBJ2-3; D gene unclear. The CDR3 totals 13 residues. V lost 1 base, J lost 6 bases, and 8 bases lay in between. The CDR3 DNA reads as TGTGCCAGCAGTTTAGTCAGGTTGGATACGCAGTATTTT. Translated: CASSLVRLDTQYF.

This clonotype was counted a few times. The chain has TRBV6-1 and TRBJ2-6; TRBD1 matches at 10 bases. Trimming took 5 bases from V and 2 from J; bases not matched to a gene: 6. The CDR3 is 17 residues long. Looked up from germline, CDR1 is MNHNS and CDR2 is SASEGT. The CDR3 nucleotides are TGTGCCAGCAGTTACGGGACAGGGGTGGCTGGGGCCAACGTCCTGACTTTC. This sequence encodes CASSYGTGVAGANVLTF.

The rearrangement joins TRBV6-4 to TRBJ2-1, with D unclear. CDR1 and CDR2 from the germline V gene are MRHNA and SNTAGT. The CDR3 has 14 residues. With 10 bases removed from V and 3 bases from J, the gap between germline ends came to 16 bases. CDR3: CATALGHLYNEQFF. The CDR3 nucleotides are TGTGCCACTGCGCTTGGGCACCTCTACAATGAGCAGTTCTTC.

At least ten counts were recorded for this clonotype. The CDR3 sequence: CASSPITGLVADTQYF. The CDR3 DNA reads TGTGCCAGCAGCCCGATAACGGGGTTGGTGGCAGATACGCAGTATTTT. This chain links TRBV7-2 with TRBJ2-3; a possible D gene is TRBD2 (5 bases). The CDR3 covers 16 residues. V lost 5 bases, J lost 4 bases, and 19 bases lay in between. Germline loops: CDR1 SGHTA, CDR2 FQGNSA.

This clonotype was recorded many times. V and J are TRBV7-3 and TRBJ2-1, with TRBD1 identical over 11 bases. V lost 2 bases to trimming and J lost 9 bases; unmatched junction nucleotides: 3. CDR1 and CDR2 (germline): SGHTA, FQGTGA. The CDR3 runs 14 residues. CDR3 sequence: CASSLGQGALEQFF. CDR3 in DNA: TGTGCCAGCAGCTTAGGACAGGGGGCGCTTGAGCAGTTCTTC.

The CDR3 region is CSARDGLNTEAFF. The CDR3 DNA is TGCAGTGCTAGAGACGGGCTTAACACTGAAGCTTTCTTT. This chain uses TRBV20-1 with TRBJ1-1; D gene uncertain. V dropped 0 bases and J dropped 2 bases, with 7 bases sitting between them. Germline assignment: CDR1 DFQATT and CDR2 SNEGSKA (reference sequence). This CDR3 comprises 13 residues.

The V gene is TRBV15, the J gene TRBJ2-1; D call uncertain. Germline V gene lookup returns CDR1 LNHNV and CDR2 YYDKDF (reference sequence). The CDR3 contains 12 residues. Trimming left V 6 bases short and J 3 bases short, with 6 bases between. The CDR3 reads CATSGYYNEQFF. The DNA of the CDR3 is TGTGCCACCAGTGGCTACTACAATGAGCAGTTCTTC.

The CDR3 loop is CASSYLPPGQGGRNQPQHF. CDR3 DNA: TGTGCCAGCAGTTACTTACCGCCGGGACAGGGTGGCCGCAATCAGCCCCAGCATTTT. The chain employs TRBV6-5 and TRBJ1-5; 9 bases fit TRBD1. The CDR3 covers 19 residues. Trimming removed 1 base from V and 2 bases from J; junction bases left unmatched: 12. In germline, CDR1 is MNHEY, CDR2 SVGAGI.

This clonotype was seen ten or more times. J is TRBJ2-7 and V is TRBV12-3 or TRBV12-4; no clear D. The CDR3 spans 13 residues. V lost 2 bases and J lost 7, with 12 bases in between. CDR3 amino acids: CASSLKGRWEQYF. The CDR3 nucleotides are TGTGCCAGCAGTTTAAAAGGCAGATGGGAGCAGTACTTC.

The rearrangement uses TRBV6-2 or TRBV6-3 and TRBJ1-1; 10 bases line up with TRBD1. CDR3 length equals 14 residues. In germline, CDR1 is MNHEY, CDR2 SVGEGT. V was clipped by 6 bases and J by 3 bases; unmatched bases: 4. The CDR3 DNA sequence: TGTGCCAGCAGAGTAGGGACAGGGGACACTGAAGCTTTCTTT. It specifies CASRVGTGDTEAFF.

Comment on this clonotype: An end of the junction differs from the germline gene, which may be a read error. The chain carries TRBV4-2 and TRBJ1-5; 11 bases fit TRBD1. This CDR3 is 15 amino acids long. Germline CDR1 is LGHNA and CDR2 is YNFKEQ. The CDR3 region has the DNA TGTGGCAGCAGCCTTGGGACAGGGGGTAATCAGCCCCAGCATTTT. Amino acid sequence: CGSSLGTGGNQPQHF.

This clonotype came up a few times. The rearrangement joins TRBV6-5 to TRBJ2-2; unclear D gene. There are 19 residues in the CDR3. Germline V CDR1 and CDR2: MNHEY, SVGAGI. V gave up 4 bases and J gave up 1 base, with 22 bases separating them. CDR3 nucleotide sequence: TGTGCCAGCAGTTCCCCTCCTGGGTTCGGCCTGAGGAACACCGGGGAGCTGTTTTTT. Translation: CASSSPPGFGLRNTGELFF.

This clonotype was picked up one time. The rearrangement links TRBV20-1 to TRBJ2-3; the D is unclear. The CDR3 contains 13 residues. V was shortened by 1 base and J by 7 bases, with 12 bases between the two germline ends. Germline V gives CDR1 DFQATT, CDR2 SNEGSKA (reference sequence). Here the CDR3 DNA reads TGCAGTGCTAGAGCTACACTTTTAAATACGCAGTATTTT. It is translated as CSARATLLNTQYF.

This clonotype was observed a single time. In nucleotides, the CDR3 is TGTGCCAGCAGCCCAAGGGACAGGGTGAACGAGCAGTACTTC. Amino acids: CASSPRDRVNEQYF. The chain links TRBV7-9 to TRBJ2-7, with 9 nucleotides matching TRBD1. V shed 5 bases and J 5 bases; nucleotides not matched to a gene: 7. CDR3 length equals 14 residues. The germline gives CDR1 SEHNR, CDR2 FQNEAQ (reference sequence).

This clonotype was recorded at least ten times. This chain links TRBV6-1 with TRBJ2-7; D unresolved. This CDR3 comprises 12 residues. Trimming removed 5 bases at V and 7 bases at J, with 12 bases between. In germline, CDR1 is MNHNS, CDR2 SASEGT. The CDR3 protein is CASSSNLWEQYF. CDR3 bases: TGTGCCAGCAGTTCAAATCTGTGGGAGCAGTACTTC.

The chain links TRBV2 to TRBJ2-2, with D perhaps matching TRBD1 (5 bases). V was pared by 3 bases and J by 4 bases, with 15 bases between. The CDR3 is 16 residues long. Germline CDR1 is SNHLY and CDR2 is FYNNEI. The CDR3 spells CASSDGPRGATGELFF. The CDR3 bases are TGTGCCAGCAGTGACGGACCCCGTGGGGCCACCGGGGAGCTGTTTTTT.

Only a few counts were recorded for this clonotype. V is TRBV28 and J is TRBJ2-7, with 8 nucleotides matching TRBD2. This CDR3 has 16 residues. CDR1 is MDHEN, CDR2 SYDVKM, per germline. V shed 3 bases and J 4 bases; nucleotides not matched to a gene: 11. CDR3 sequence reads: CASSFRASGGIYEQYF. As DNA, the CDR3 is TGTGCCAGCAGTTTTAGAGCCAGCGGGGGCATATACGAGCAGTACTTC. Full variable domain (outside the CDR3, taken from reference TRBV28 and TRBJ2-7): DVKVTQSSRYLVKRTGEKVFLECVQDMDHENMFWYRQDPGLGLRLIYFSYDVKMKEKGDIPEGYSVSREKKERFSLILESASTNQTSMYLCASSFRASGGIYEQYFGPGTRLTVT.

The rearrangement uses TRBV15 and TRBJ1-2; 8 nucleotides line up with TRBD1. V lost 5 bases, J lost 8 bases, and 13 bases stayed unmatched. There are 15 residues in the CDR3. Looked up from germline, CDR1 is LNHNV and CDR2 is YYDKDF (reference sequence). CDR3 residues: CATSPNTDRGIGYTF. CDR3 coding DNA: TGTGCCACCAGCCCCAATACAGACAGGGGAATCGGCTACACCTTC.

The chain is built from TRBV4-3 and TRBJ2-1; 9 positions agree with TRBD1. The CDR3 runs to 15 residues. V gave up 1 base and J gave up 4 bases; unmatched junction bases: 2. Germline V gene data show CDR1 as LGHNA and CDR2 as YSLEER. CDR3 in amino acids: CASSQGDRVYNEQFF. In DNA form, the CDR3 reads TGCGCCAGCAGCCAAGGGGACAGGGTGTACAATGAGCAGTTCTTC.

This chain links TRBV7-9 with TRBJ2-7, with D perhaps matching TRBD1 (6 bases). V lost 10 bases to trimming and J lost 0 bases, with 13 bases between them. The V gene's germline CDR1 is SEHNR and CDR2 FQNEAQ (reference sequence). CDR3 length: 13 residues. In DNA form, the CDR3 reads TGTGCCACCTCGGGGACACTCTCCTACGAGCAGTACTTC. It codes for CATSGTLSYEQYF.

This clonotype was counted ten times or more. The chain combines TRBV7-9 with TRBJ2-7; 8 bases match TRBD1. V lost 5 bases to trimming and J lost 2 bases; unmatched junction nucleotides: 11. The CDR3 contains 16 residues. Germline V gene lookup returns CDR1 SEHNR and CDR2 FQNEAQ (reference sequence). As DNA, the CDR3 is TGTGCCAGCAGCGGATCTCAGGACAGGGACCCCTACGAGCAGTACTTC. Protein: CASSGSQDRDPYEQYF.

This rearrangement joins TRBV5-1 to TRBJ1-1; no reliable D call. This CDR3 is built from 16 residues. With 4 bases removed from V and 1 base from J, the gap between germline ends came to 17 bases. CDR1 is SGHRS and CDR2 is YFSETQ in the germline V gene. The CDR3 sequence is CASSAQGREQNTEAFF. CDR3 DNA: TGCGCCAGCAGCGCACAAGGACGCGAGCAGAACACTGAAGCTTTCTTT.

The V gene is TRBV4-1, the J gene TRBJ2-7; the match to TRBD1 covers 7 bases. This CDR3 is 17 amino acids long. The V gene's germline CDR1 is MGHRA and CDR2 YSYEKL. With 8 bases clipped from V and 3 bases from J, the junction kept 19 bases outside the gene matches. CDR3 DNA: TGCGCCAGCGGGAATAACTTTGACCGGGACAGCCGCTACGAGCAGTACTTC. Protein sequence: CASGNNFDRDSRYEQYF.

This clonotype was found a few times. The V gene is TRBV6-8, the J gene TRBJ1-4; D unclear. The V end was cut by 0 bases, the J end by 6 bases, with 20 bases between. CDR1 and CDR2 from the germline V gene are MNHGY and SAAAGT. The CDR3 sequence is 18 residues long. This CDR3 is CASSYSKVNGTNDEKLFF. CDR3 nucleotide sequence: TGTGCCAGCAGTTACTCGAAGGTGAACGGTACGAACGATGAAAAACTGTTTTTT.